This passage covers 29 T cell receptor beta chains from one sample sequenced in a study of patients and donors after allogeneic stem cell transplantation. TCRdb fed the RT-PCR reads into MiXCR, producing one record per CDR3 protein. The data contain hundreds of thousands of distinct CDR3 sequences, 38% of them singletons. Sequencing was done on a sample of blood, either unsorted or a sorted T cell fraction (not recorded which). These receptors all stem from a human donor who was either an allogeneic HSCT recipient or a stem cell or donor lymphocyte infusion donor (not recorded which). It is not recorded whose cells these are; they may come from a transplant donor.

There are a few counts of this clonotype. The V gene is TRBV5-1, the J gene TRBJ1-6; D perhaps matches TRBD1 (6 bases). Germline V lookup: CDR1 SGHRS, CDR2 YFSETQ. V gave up 4 bases and J gave up 8 bases, with 13 bases separating them. CDR3 length: 14 amino acids. CDR3 DNA sequence: TGCGCCAGCAGCGAGGACAGTAATCATTCACCCCTCCACTTT. Protein sequence: CASSEDSNHSPLHF.

The gene calls are TRBV29-1 and TRBJ1-4; TRBD1 might be the D (5 bases). V dropped 4 bases and J dropped 8 bases, with 11 bases sitting between them. The germline V gene encodes CDR1 SQVTM and CDR2 ANQGSEA. This CDR3 is built from 12 residues. CDR3 bases: TGCAGCGTTGCCGGCAGGGAGGAAAAACTGTTTTTT. Protein: CSVAGREEKLFF.

The chain joins TRBV4-2 to TRBJ1-2; D is unclear. There are 12 residues in the CDR3. The ends were cut back, 0 bases at V and 7 bases at J, with 6 bases in the middle. CDR1 and CDR2 (germline): LGHNA, YNFKEQ. The CDR3 is CASSQDRGGYTF. The CDR3 DNA reads TGTGCCAGCAGCCAAGATCGAGGTGGCTACACCTTC.

This clonotype was recorded a few times. J is TRBJ1-3 and V is TRBV29-1; 10 nucleotides match TRBD1. The CDR3 runs 14 residues. Per the germline V gene, CDR1 is SQVTM and CDR2 is ANQGSEA. J gave up 0 bases and V 6 bases, and 2 bases lay outside the gene matches. CDR3 nucleotide sequence: TGCAGCGTGGGGACAGGGGTCTCTGGAAACACCATATATTTT. Translated: CSVGTGVSGNTIYF.

This clonotype has a handful of counts. The V gene is TRBV5-1, the J gene TRBJ1-5; tentatively, D is TRBD1 (5 bases). CDR1 SGHRS and CDR2 YFSETQ come from the germline V gene. The CDR3 has 15 residues. The ends were cut back, 0 bases at V and 3 bases at J, with 10 bases in the middle. The CDR3 is CASSLAPGFNQPQHF. The CDR3 DNA is TGCGCCAGCAGCTTGGCCCCAGGGTTCAATCAGCCCCAGCATTTT.

This clonotype showed up just a few times. The chain carries TRBV12-3 or TRBV12-4 and TRBJ2-1, with 12 positions matching TRBD2. The CDR3 covers 15 residues. After removal of 5 bases from V and 4 bases from J, the junction contained 3 bases not matched to a gene. CDR3 sequence (DNA): TGTGCCAGCAGTCCCACTAGCGGGGGGTACAATGAGCAGTTCTTC. Encoded protein: CASSPTSGGYNEQFF.

This chain links TRBV20-1 with TRBJ1-4, with TRBD1 identical over 9 bases. J gave up 7 bases and V 6 bases, and 9 bases lay outside the gene matches. This CDR3 region has 14 residues. Germline values: CDR1 DFQATT, CDR2 SNEGSKA (reference sequence). CDR3 loop: CSATTRQGGEKLFF. CDR3 nucleotide sequence: TGCAGTGCCACAACCCGACAGGGGGGTGAAAAACTGTTTTTT.

A single count supports this clonotype. This chain uses TRBV27 with TRBJ2-5; 8 nucleotides match TRBD1. CDR1 is MNHEY, CDR2 SMNVEV, per germline (reference sequence). Trimming took 7 bases from V and 3 from J; bases not matched to a gene: 4. The CDR3 runs to 13 residues. This chain's CDR3 is CASTLTGEETQYF. CDR3 bases: TGTGCCAGCACCCTGACAGGGGAAGAGACCCAGTACTTC.

The gene calls are TRBV9 and TRBJ2-6, with 8 positions matching TRBD1. J was trimmed by 2 bases and V by 2 bases; bases with no gene match: 9. The CDR3 has 18 amino acids. From germline, CDR1 is SGDLS and CDR2 YYNGEE. The CDR3 nucleotides read TGTGCCAGCAGCGTCGGAGGACAGGGCTCCGCTGGGGCCAACGTCCTGACTTTC. Amino acid sequence: CASSVGGQGSAGANVLTF.

The rearrangement uses TRBV28 and TRBJ2-5; 9 bases map to TRBD1. The junction had 7 bases not matched to a gene; V was cut back by 6 bases and J by 5 bases. This CDR3 region has 14 residues. Germline CDR1 is MDHEN and CDR2 is SYDVKM. The CDR3 sequence: CASSLGQGPETQYF. CDR3 DNA: TGTGCCAGCAGCCTCGGACAGGGGCCCGAGACCCAGTACTTC.

The chain couples TRBV15 to TRBJ2-3; maybe TRBD2 (6 bases). Germline lookup yields CDR1 LNHNV and CDR2 YYDKDF (reference sequence). V lost 6 bases and J lost 1, with 8 bases in between. The CDR3 is made up of 13 amino acids. CDR3 bases: TGTGCCACCAGGGGGGGACGCACAGATACGCAGTATTTT. Translated, it gives CATRGGRTDTQYF.

The chain links TRBV4-3 to TRBJ2-5, with unresolved D. Trimming removed 0 bases at V and 7 bases at J, with 12 bases between. The germline gives CDR1 LGHNA, CDR2 YSLEER. This CDR3 region has 14 residues. CDR3 sequence: CASSQDNGYATQYF. CDR3 sequence (DNA): TGCGCCAGCAGCCAAGATAACGGGTACGCGACCCAGTACTTC.

The V call is TRBV5-1, the J call TRBJ2-1; the D is unclear. The germline gives CDR1 SGHRS, CDR2 YFSETQ. Trimming removed 4 bases from V and 1 base from J, with 12 bases in between. This CDR3 spans 15 amino acids. CDR3 in DNA: TGCGCCAGCAGCCCAGAGCAGGAGTCCTACAATGAGCAGTTCTTC. This gives the protein CASSPEQESYNEQFF.

The chain couples TRBV5-1 to TRBJ1-1; no clear D gene. The germline V gene has CDR1 SGHRS and CDR2 YFSETQ. The CDR3 length is 16 residues. V was cut by 0 bases and J by 4 bases, with 16 bases left in between. The DNA of the CDR3 is TGCGCCAGCAGCTTGGCCGGGTTAAGGGAAACCACTGAAGCTTTCTTT. Its protein product is CASSLAGLRETTEAFF. The full variable domain, in which reference TRBV5-1 and TRBJ1-1 provide the parts outside the CDR3, is KAGVTQTPRYLIKTRGQQVTLSCSPISGHRSVSWYQQTPGQGLQFLFEYFSETQRNKGNFPGRFSGRQFSNSRSEMNVSTLELGDSALYLCASSLAGLRETTEAFFGQGTRLTVV.

In its sample, this clonotype was seen a few times. The V gene is TRBV28, the J gene TRBJ1-3, with D hard to call. This CDR3 comprises 15 residues. The germline V gene has CDR1 MDHEN and CDR2 SYDVKM. V was shortened by 3 bases and J by 0 bases, with 9 bases between the two germline ends. The CDR3 spells CASSFPRSSGNTIYF. As DNA, the CDR3 is TGTGCCAGCAGTTTTCCCAGGAGCTCTGGAAACACCATATATTTT. Complete variable domain (other parts from reference TRBV28 and TRBJ1-3): DVKVTQSSRYLVKRTGEKVFLECVQDMDHENMFWYRQDPGLGLRLIYFSYDVKMKEKGDIPEGYSVSREKKERFSLILESASTNQTSMYLCASSFPRSSGNTIYFGEGSWLTVV.

The chain recombines TRBV12-3 or TRBV12-4 with TRBJ2-1; 8 bases fit TRBD1. CDR3 length: 15 residues. J lost 6 bases, V lost 4 bases, and 8 bases had no gene match. The chain's CDR3 is CASSSGTGGSNEQFF. The CDR3 DNA reads TGTGCCAGCAGTTCCGGGACAGGTGGCTCCAATGAGCAGTTCTTC.

Comment on this clonotype: This may be a read error, as it is one base from a much larger clone. The gene calls are TRBV12-3 or TRBV12-4 and TRBJ1-1; maybe TRBD1 (6 bases). The CDR3 covers 13 residues. This chain's CDR3 is CAGSLKGGTEAFF. CDR3 nucleotides: TGTGCCGGCAGTTTAAAAGGGGGCACTGAAGCTTTCTTT.

The chain uses TRBV28 and TRBJ1-1; TRBD1 is a possible D gene (6 bases). V was pared by 6 bases and J by 1 base, with 9 bases between. In germline, CDR1 is MDHEN, CDR2 SYDVKM. The CDR3 has 13 residues. CDR3: CASRPGQNTEAFF. The CDR3 DNA reads as TGTGCCAGCAGGCCGGGACAGAACACTGAAGCTTTCTTT.

The V gene is TRBV20-1, the J gene TRBJ1-3; D is ambiguous. Germline CDR1 is DFQATT and CDR2 is SNEGSKA (reference sequence). V lost 0 bases and J lost 2, with 11 bases in between. This CDR3 comprises 15 residues. CDR3 in amino acids: CSARDHRRPGNTIYF. Written as DNA, the CDR3 is TGCAGTGCTAGAGATCATCGAAGACCTGGAAACACCATATATTTT.

This chain links TRBV29-1 with TRBJ1-1, with D perhaps TRBD1 (5 bases). The germline V gene has CDR1 SQVTM and CDR2 ANQGSEA. This CDR3 spans 17 amino acids. The V end lost 2 bases, the J end lost 1 base, and 20 bases lay between the germline ends. CDR3 protein: CSVERTDSLTENTEAFF. The CDR3 DNA is TGCAGCGTTGAAAGAACCGACAGCCTTACTGAGAACACTGAAGCTTTCTTT.

This clonotype was counted between two and nine times. This rearrangement joins TRBV28 to TRBJ1-5; 7 positions match TRBD1. After removal of 5 bases from V and 3 bases from J, the junction contained 4 bases not matched to a gene. This CDR3 is built from 14 residues. The germline CDR1 and CDR2 sequences are MDHEN and SYDVKM. For the CDR3, the DNA is TGTGCCAGCAGTAACGACAGGGACAATCAGCCCCAGCATTTT. This gives the protein CASSNDRDNQPQHF.

The gene calls are TRBV2 and TRBJ1-2, with 8 bases identical to TRBD1. Looked up from germline, CDR1 is SNHLY and CDR2 is FYNNEI. The CDR3 is 14 amino acids. The J segment lost 0 bases and the V segment lost 7 bases, leaving 4 bases of the junction unmatched. CDR3 DNA: TGTGCCAGCACTTCGGACAGGGCTAACTATGGCTACACCTTC. Translation: CASTSDRANYGYTF.

This clonotype was detected only once. J is TRBJ1-4 and V is TRBV3-1; TRBD1 matches 9 bases. Trimming at V came to 1 base and at J to 7 bases, leaving 10 bases not matched to a gene. The CDR3 sequence is 17 residues long. CDR1 is LGHDT and CDR2 is YNNKEL in the germline V gene (reference sequence). The CDR3 reads CASSQGTTGTGSEKLFF. The CDR3 DNA reads as TGTGCCAGCAGCCAAGGAACGACCGGGACAGGGAGTGAAAAACTGTTTTTT.

In this sample, this clonotype turned up a few times. V gene TRBV6-5 combines with J gene TRBJ1-2, with D unclear. V shed 2 bases and J shed 6 bases, with 10 bases lying between them. This CDR3 has 13 amino acids. Germline loops: CDR1 MNHEY, CDR2 SVGAGI. The CDR3 sequence: CASSYEGFHGYTF. In DNA form, the CDR3 reads TGTGCCAGCAGTTACGAGGGTTTTCATGGCTACACCTTC.

This clonotype was detected only a few times. The V call is TRBV4-1, the J call TRBJ2-7; no clear D gene. The CDR3 has 13 amino acids. The germline gives CDR1 MGHRA, CDR2 YSYEKL. V lost 3 bases and J lost 5, with 11 bases in between. Here the CDR3 DNA reads TGCGCCAGCAGCCAGTACGAGAATGACGAGCAGTACTTC. This gives the protein CASSQYENDEQYF.

The gene calls are TRBV2 and TRBJ1-4, with no clear D. The CDR3 has 13 residues. Trimming stripped 7 bases from V and 5 bases from J, with 11 bases between. From germline, CDR1 is SNHLY and CDR2 FYNNEI. CDR3 nucleotides: TGTGCCAGCATCGCGCTCGGGAATGAAAAACTGTTTTTT. Translation: CASIALGNEKLFF. The whole variable domain, filled in from reference TRBV2 and TRBJ1-4, reads EPEVTQTPSHQVTQMGQEVILRCVPISNHLYFYWYRQILGQKVEFLVSFYNNEISEKSEIFDDQFSVERPDGSNFTLKIRSTKLEDSAMYFCASIALGNEKLFFGSGTQLSVL.

A few counts support this clonotype. The chain combines TRBV7-8 with TRBJ1-1, with TRBD1 matching 8 bases. There are 17 residues in the CDR3. Looked up from germline, CDR1 is SGHVS and CDR2 is FQNEAQ. V lost 3 bases, J lost 4 bases, and 13 bases stayed unmatched. In DNA form, the CDR3 reads TGTGCCAGCAGCTTGGGGGCCTGGACAGGGAGAACCACTGAAGCTTTCTTT. This codes for CASSLGAWTGRTTEAFF. Complete variable domain (other parts from reference TRBV7-8 and TRBJ1-1): GAGVSQSPRYKVAKRGQDVALRCDPISGHVSLFWYQQALGQGPEFLTYFQNEAQLDKSGLPSDRFFAERPEGSVSTLKIQRTQQEDSAVYLCASSLGAWTGRTTEAFFGQGTRLTVV.

The V and J genes are TRBV28 and TRBJ2-7; perhaps D is TRBD1 or TRBD2 (5 bases each). The CDR3 totals 14 residues. Trimming pared 7 bases from V and 2 bases from J, leaving 15 bases between. Germline-derived CDR1 and CDR2 are MDHEN and SYDVKM. CDR3 amino acids: CASNDLRDPYEQYF. The CDR3 coding sequence is TGTGCCAGCAATGACCTGAGGGACCCCTACGAGCAGTACTTC. Full variable domain (rest looked up from reference TRBV28 and TRBJ2-7): DVKVTQSSRYLVKRTGEKVFLECVQDMDHENMFWYRQDPGLGLRLIYFSYDVKMKEKGDIPEGYSVSREKKERFSLILESASTNQTSMYLCASNDLRDPYEQYFGPGTRLTVT.

At least ten counts were recorded for this clonotype. CDR3 region: CASSSGPTGTEAFF. The CDR3 DNA is TGTGCCAGCAGTTCCGGGCCAACAGGGACTGAAGCTTTCTTT. The chain is built from TRBV12-3 or TRBV12-4 and TRBJ1-1; D is perhaps TRBD1 (6 bases). The CDR3 sequence is 14 residues long. V was clipped by 4 bases and J by 5 bases, with 14 bases between them.